The 19 T cell receptor beta chains below come from one sample, sequenced in a study of OX40 agonist ivuxolimab in advanced cancers. Produced via immunoSEQ multiplex PCR; TCRdb's table is partial and in-frame only. Of about 53,000 clones listed, roughly 80% are singletons. Sequenced here: CD4+ or CD8+ T cells sorted from blood, sampled in a trial of the OX40 agonist ivuxolimab. These receptors were collected from an adult with an advanced solid tumor such as melanoma, head and neck, liver or kidney cancer.

The CDR3 DNA follows: TGTGCCAGCAGCAAGGGACTAGCGGGAGAGAACACCGGGGAGCTGTTTTTT. Encoded protein: CASSKGLAGENTGELFF. This chain joins TRBV21-1 and TRBJ2-2; no check of the table's D call, TRBD2, against the DNA was made. TRBV21-1 has pseudogene status. The CDR3 covers 17 residues.

V gene TRBV12-5 combines with J gene TRBJ2-2; 8 nucleotides line up with TRBD2. The germline CDR1 and CDR2 sequences are LGHNT and FRNRAP. The CDR3 has 16 residues. Trimming removed 1 base from V and 1 base from J; junction bases left unmatched: 2. CDR3 protein: CASGLALAENTGELFF. DNA of the CDR3: TGTGCTAGTGGTTTGGCACTAGCGGAGAACACCGGGGAGCTGTTTTTT.

The chain couples TRBV11-2 to TRBJ1-1; 7 bases are shared with TRBD1. CDR3 length: 16 amino acids. Trimming took 3 bases from V and 0 from J; bases not matched to a gene: 7. Germline CDR1 and CDR2: SGHAT and FQNNGV. CDR3 sequence: CASSLRTGGLNTEAFF. The CDR3 DNA sequence: TGTGCCAGCAGCTTGCGGACAGGAGGCTTGAACACTGAAGCTTTCTTT.

The J gene is TRBJ1-5, the V gene TRBV7-9, with D possibly TRBD1 on 5 matching bases. Per germline, CDR1 SEHNR and CDR2 FQNEAQ (reference sequence). Trimming removed 0 bases from V and 5 bases from J, with 5 bases in between. The CDR3 loop spans 13 amino acids. The CDR3 nucleotides are TGTGCCAGCAGCTTAGCCAGGGATCAGCCCCAGCATTTT. Amino acid sequence: CASSLARDQPQHF.

The chain is built from TRBV5-1 and TRBJ1-3, with D hard to call. This CDR3 is 16 amino acids long. Germline V gene lookup returns CDR1 SGHRS and CDR2 YFSETQ. V was clipped by 4 bases and J by 2 bases, with 16 bases between them. CDR3 sequence: CASSPTQFGTGNTIYF. The CDR3 nucleotides read TGCGCCAGCAGCCCGACCCAATTCGGAACTGGAAACACCATATATTTT.

In its sample, this clone was seen a few times. The J gene is TRBJ1-5, the V gene TRBV6-1; D uncertain. The germline V gene has CDR1 MNHNS and CDR2 SASEGT. V was cut by 0 bases and J by 4 bases, with 7 bases left in between. The CDR3 covers 14 residues. The CDR3 DNA follows: TGTGCCAGCAGTGAAGCTGGAGGAAATCAGCCCCAGCATTTT. This gives the protein CASSEAGGNQPQHF.

V usage is TRBV6-6 and J usage is TRBJ2-2; D is uncertain. Trimming stripped 2 bases from V and 6 bases from J, with 7 bases between. Germline lookup yields CDR1 MNHNY and CDR2 SVGAGI (reference sequence). The CDR3 loop spans 13 amino acids. The DNA of the CDR3 is TGTGCCAGCAGTTACGGTACAGCCGGGGAGCTGTTTTTT. This sequence encodes CASSYGTAGELFF.

This chain joins TRBV7-2 and TRBJ1-1, with TRBD1 matching over 9 bases. CDR3 length: 13 amino acids. The germline gives CDR1 SGHTA, CDR2 FQGNSA. J was trimmed by 5 bases and V by 6 bases; bases with no gene match: 4. The CDR3 is CASRQGATTEAFF. The CDR3 coding sequence is TGTGCCAGCAGACAGGGGGCGACGACTGAAGCTTTCTTT.

This clone was counted once. The chain employs TRBV5-1 and TRBJ2-3; possible D gene TRBD2, 6 bases. The germline V and J ends were trimmed by 3 bases and 2 bases, with 10 bases remaining between them. The CDR3 has 14 amino acids. The germline gives CDR1 SGHRS, CDR2 YFSETQ. Written as DNA, the CDR3 is TGCGCCAGCAGCTCTATGGACTACACAGATACGCAGTATTTT. Amino acid sequence: CASSSMDYTDTQYF.

The gene calls are TRBV29-1 and TRBJ2-5; the D is unclear. From germline, CDR1 is SQVTM and CDR2 ANQGSEA. With 1 base removed from V and 2 bases from J, the gap between germline ends came to 5 bases. There are 12 residues in the CDR3. The CDR3 reads CSVEGDQETQYF. CDR3 DNA sequence: TGCAGCGTTGAAGGCGATCAAGAGACCCAGTACTTC.

V and J are TRBV30 and TRBJ1-4; 11 bases agree with TRBD1. The CDR3 covers 16 residues. Trimming took 2 bases from V and 6 from J; bases not matched to a gene: 8. In germline, CDR1 is GTSNPN, CDR2 SVGIG (reference sequence). The CDR3 region is CAWSTGTGGLDEKLFF. CDR3 nucleotide sequence: TGTGCCTGGAGTACCGGGACAGGGGGTCTGGATGAAAAACTGTTTTTT.

This clone has just one count. V usage is TRBV19 and J usage is TRBJ2-5, with TRBD1 matching over 8 bases. The CDR3 has 15 residues. Germline assignment: CDR1 LNHDA and CDR2 SQIVND (reference sequence). V trimming: 4 bases; J trimming: 0 bases; junction bases outside the gene matches: 4. The CDR3 nucleotides are TGTGCCAGTAGTACAGGGGGCTGGTACCAAGAGACCCAGTACTTC. Translation: CASSTGGWYQETQYF.

The genes are TRBV19 and TRBJ2-5; 9 nucleotides agree with TRBD1. Germline V gene lookup returns CDR1 LNHDA and CDR2 SQIVND (reference sequence). The length of the CDR3 is 14 residues. V lost 9 bases and J lost 5; bases outside the gene matches: 10. In nucleotides, the CDR3 is TGTGCCAGCCGCCCGGGACAGGGCTGGGAGACCCAGTACTTC. It specifies CASRPGQGWETQYF.

This clone was seen a few times. The CDR3, as DNA: TGTGCCAGCAGTGAGTTTCGGGGGTCAAAGTTCTTC. This gives the protein CASSEFRGSKFF. The chain joins TRBV2 to TRBJ2-1; D is perhaps TRBD2 (6 bases). CDR3 size: 12 residues. Germline CDR1 is SNHLY and CDR2 is FYNNEI. Trimming shortened V by 3 bases and J by 14 bases, and 14 bases separated the two germline ends.

The chain employs TRBV9 and TRBJ1-1; D ambiguous. CDR3 length equals 13 residues. Germline V CDR1 and CDR2: SGDLS, YYNGEE. Trimming pared 1 base from V and 0 bases from J, leaving 4 bases between. The DNA of the CDR3 is TGTGCCAGCAGCGTACGTATGAACACTGAAGCTTTCTTT. This sequence encodes CASSVRMNTEAFF.

This clone was found a few times. This rearrangement joins TRBV10-3 to TRBJ1-1; possibly TRBD1 for D (6 bases). Trimming removed 4 bases at V and 4 bases at J, with 13 bases between. This CDR3 spans 14 amino acids. Germline V gives CDR1 ENHRY, CDR2 SYGVKD. CDR3 bases: TGTGCCATCAGTGTAGGGCAGGGGACCACTGAAGCTTTCTTT. This gives the protein CAISVGQGTTEAFF.

V and J are TRBV19 and TRBJ2-1, with 9 nucleotides matching TRBD2. V shed 7 bases, J shed 8 bases, and the junction held 9 bases outside the gene matches. The germline V gene has CDR1 LNHDA and CDR2 SQIVND (reference sequence). The CDR3 is 14 residues long. CDR3 sequence: CASKTAGGLDEQFF. CDR3 in DNA: TGTGCCAGTAAAACAGCGGGAGGTTTGGATGAGCAGTTCTTC.

This chain uses TRBV29-1 with TRBJ1-2, with D maybe TRBD1 (5 bases). The V gene lost 7 bases and the J gene lost 3 bases, with 9 bases spanning the gap. This CDR3 spans 11 amino acids. The germline V gene encodes CDR1 SQVTM and CDR2 ANQGSEA. The CDR3 bases are TGCAGCGACTGGGGGTACTATGGCTACACCTTC. Residues: CSDWGYYGYTF.

This clone was seen a handful of times. This chain uses TRBV18 with TRBJ2-1, with 7 bases matching TRBD1. Germline V gives CDR1 KGHSH, CDR2 LQKENI. This CDR3 has 14 amino acids. The J segment lost 5 bases and the V segment lost 3 bases, leaving 4 bases of the junction unmatched. DNA for the CDR3: TGTGCCAGCTCACCGACAGGGAGTGACAATGAGCAGTTCTTC. Its translation: CASSPTGSDNEQFF.